The present TCR beta chain was sequenced within a study of identical twins. General study findings and limits: For monozygotic twins, models underestimated out-of-frame TCR alpha sharing.

With respect to this clonotype: Its antigen is unknown.

TCRdb processed the 5' RACE reads anew with MiXCR; each CDR3 protein has one entry. The sample carries a few hundred thousand distinct CDR3 sequences, 9.6% recorded once. A further study also used this sample, focusing on yellow fever vaccine responses in identical twins.

The receptor was derived from a woman aged 18-29 years in good health. Sample: PBMCs.

In DNA form, the CDR3 reads TGTGCCAGCAGCCCTGGGCAGGCCTTTAATGAGCAGTTCTTC. Residues: CASSPGQAFNEQFF. J is TRBJ2-1 and V is TRBV12-3 or TRBV12-4; D is unclear. The CDR3 spans 14 residues. V was clipped by 6 bases and J by 7 bases, with 16 bases between them.